This TCR beta chain comes out of a study of post-analysis software for immune sequencing data. Looking at the study overall: There were relapsing-remitting, secondary progressive and progressive-relapsing multiple sclerosis among the disease courses included.

In regard to this clonotype: Its specificity is unknown.

TCR beta cDNA libraries had unique molecular identifiers. From approximately 0.95 to 9.8 million T cells, roughly 540,000 cDNA molecules were obtained. Using its own MiXCR run on the PCR reads, TCRdb lists one record per CDR3 protein. The sample yields 400,000 to 500,000 distinct CDR3 sequences, more than 30% seen once. Study-wide findings and caveats: Controls showed significantly higher normalized Chao1 diversity than did multiple sclerosis patients. Analysis by F measure revealed that same-batch samples clustered strongly together. Patients carried several TRBV segments more frequently than controls did, and TRBV5-6, TRBV5-1 and TRBV20-1 were among them.

Trimming cost V 6 bases and J 2 bases; bases outside gene matches: 9. From germline, CDR1 is SGHRS and CDR2 YFSETQ. This CDR3 has 16 amino acids. The origin of this receptor is a girl aged 2 to 10 with multiple sclerosis. The gene calls are TRBV5-1 and TRBJ2-3, with 10 positions matching TRBD1. The sequenced material came from blood. The CDR3 protein is CASTSRTGGVTDTQYF. In nucleotides, the CDR3 is TGCGCCAGCACCTCAAGGACAGGGGGGGTCACAGATACGCAGTATTTT.